These T cell receptor beta chains were read from a single sample in a study of blood T cell repertoires in COVID-19. The protocol was immunoSEQ multiplex PCR, while the TCRdb copy is restricted to in-frame clones and leaves out a portion. This sample has around 150,000 clones, with over 75% found just once. Specimen: peripheral blood. These receptors originate from a man aged 70 or older with acute or convalescent COVID-19. Each CDR3 is given with its conserved first and last residue. A D gene is named only where the DNA matches it firmly. Some rows mark clone size as missing; the rest say once, few, many or name a class of expanded clone.

J | D | length | V | size | DNA | CDR3
TRBJ1-2 | NA | 15 | TRBV6-1 | few | TGTGCCAGCAGTGAAGGAACAGGCCTAAACTATGGCTACACCTTC | CASSEGTGLNYGYTF
TRBJ2-2 | TRBD2 | 17 | TRBV10-3 | NA | TGTGCCATCAGGGACTTAAAAGGAGCGGGAGACACCGGGGAGCTGTTTTTT | CAIRDLKGAGDTGELFF
TRBJ2-1 | TRBD1 | 14 | TRBV5-1 | few | TGCGCCAGCAGCTTTGACAGGGTTTACAATGAGCAGTTCTTC | CASSFDRVYNEQFF
TRBJ2-3 | TRBD2 | 16 | TRBV6-2/TRBV6-3 | NA | TGTGCCAGCAGTTACGGGACTAGCGGTCCCACAGATACGCAGTATTTT | CASSYGTSGPTDTQYF
TRBJ1-3 | NA | 13 | TRBV12-3/TRBV12-4 | NA | TGTGCCAGCAGTTCTTTGTCCGGAAACACCATATATTTT | CASSSLSGNTIYF
TRBJ2-7 | TRBD2 | 16 | TRBV30 | NA | TGTGCCTGGAGCTTAGGTAGACTAGCGGCTTTCTACGAGCAGTACTTC | CAWSLGRLAAFYEQYF
TRBJ2-1 | TRBD2 | 11 | TRBV28 | NA | TGTGCCAGCAGCGATCTAGCGGGAGGGTTCTTC | CASSDLAGGFF
TRBJ1-2 | NA | 16 | TRBV4-1 | NA | TGCGCCAGCAGCCAAGATTTGACCAGGGTTAACTATGGCTACACCTTC | CASSQDLTRVNYGYTF
TRBJ1-1 | NA | 14 | TRBV6-5 | once | TGTGCCAGCAGTTACTCTCCCGGGACTAGTAGGGCTTTCTTT | CASSYSPGTSRAFF
TRBJ2-3 | NA | 15 | TRBV28 | few | TGTGCCAGCAGTTTATTGGCCGAATCCACAGATACGCAGTATTTT | CASSLLAESTDTQYF
TRBJ2-5 | NA | 12 | TRBV12-5 | NA | TGTGCTAGTGGTTTGGACCCCGGGGCCCAGTACTTC | CASGLDPGAQYF
TRBJ1-6 | NA | 16 | TRBV10-2 | NA | TGCGCCAGCAGTGCGACCACGGGCTCCTATAATTCACCCCTCCACTTT | CASSATTGSYNSPLHF
TRBJ2-7 | NA | 13 | TRBV12-5 | NA | TGTGCTAGTGGTTTACAACAGGCCACCGAGCAGTACTTC | CASGLQQATEQYF
TRBJ2-3 | NA | 13 | TRBV30 | NA | TGTGCCTGGAGTTCAAGTGCAGGGGATACGCAGTATTTT | CAWSSSAGDTQYF
TRBJ2-1 | TRBD1 | 15 | TRBV27 | NA | TGTGCCAGCAGCCCGGGGACAGGCAAAAGCAATGAGCAGTTCTTC | CASSPGTGKSNEQFF
TRBJ1-4 | NA | 14 | TRBV2 | NA | TGTGCCAGTCGGAGGGCAGGTTATAATGAAAAACTGTTTTTT | CASRRAGYNEKLFF
TRBJ1-2 | TRBD1 | 18 | TRBV19 | NA | TGTGCCAGTACGTATATGGGGACAGGGAAAAAACAAAACTATGGCTACACCTTC | CASTYMGTGKKQNYGYTF
TRBJ2-1 | NA | 15 | TRBV7-9 | NA | TGTGCCAGCAGCTTAGCCGGAAGCGCCCTCCAGGGGCAGTTCTTC | CASSLAGSALQGQFF
TRBJ2-3 | NA | 15 | TRBV24-1 | NA | TGTGCCACCAGTGGAACCGACAGGAGCACAGATACGCAGTATTTT | CATSGTDRSTDTQYF
TRBJ1-2 | NA | 16 | TRBV9 | NA | TGTGCCAGCAGCGGGGATAGAAGCCGGGAACTCTATGGCTACACCTTC | CASSGDRSRELYGYTF
TRBJ2-6 | TRBD1 | 18 | TRBV4-3 | NA | TGCGCCAGCAGCCAAGGGGGACAGGTGCTTTCTGGGGCCAACGTCCTGACTTTC | CASSQGGQVLSGANVLTF
TRBJ2-5 | NA | 12 | TRBV27 | NA | TGTGCCAGCAGTTCAGGTGATAGGACCCAGTACTTC | CASSSGDRTQYF
TRBJ2-3 | TRBD2 | 17 | TRBV4-1 | NA | TGCGCCAGCAGCCAAACTAGCGGGGGGGACGGCACAGATACGCAGTATTTT | CASSQTSGGDGTDTQYF
TRBJ1-6 | NA | 16 | TRBV7-9 | NA | TGTGCCAGCAGCCTACCCAGACAGGAATATAATTCACCCCTCCACTTT | CASSLPRQEYNSPLHF
TRBJ1-5 | TRBD1 | 15 | TRBV15 | NA | TGTGCCACCAGCATGCGGACAGGGGGGAATCAGCCCCAGCATTTT | CATSMRTGGNQPQHF
TRBJ1-1 | NA | 16 | TRBV7-8 | NA | TGTGCCAGCAGCTTAGGCGGCGGCAGCATGAACACTGAAGCTTTCTTT | CASSLGGGSMNTEAFF
TRBJ2-2 | TRBD2 | 15 | TRBV19 | NA | TGTGCCAGTACCAGACTAGCGGGCGACACCGGGGAGCTGTTTTTT | CASTRLAGDTGELFF
TRBJ1-1 | NA | 13 | TRBV9 | once | TGTGCCAGCAGCACGACTCAGAACACTGAAGCTTTCTTT | CASSTTQNTEAFF
TRBJ2-6 | NA | 13 | TRBV11-3 | NA | TGTGCCAGCAGCCCCGCTGGGGCCAACGTCCTGACTTTC | CASSPAGANVLTF
TRBJ1-6 | TRBD1 | 17 | TRBV18 | NA | TGTGCCAGCTCACCACCCAATGACAGGGGGAAGAATTCACCCCTCCACTTT | CASSPPNDRGKNSPLHF
TRBJ1-2 | TRBD1 | 13 | TRBV5-5 | NA | TGTGCCAGCAGCCTACTGGGACAGTCTGGCTACACCTTC | CASSLLGQSGYTF
TRBJ2-7 | TRBD2 | 17 | TRBV27 | NA | TGTGCCAGCAGTTCTAATTGGGGACTAGGGGCAATCTACGAGCAGTACTTC | CASSSNWGLGAIYEQYF
TRBJ1-3 | NA | 16 | TRBV7-6 | NA | TGTGCCAGCAGACCCTCCCGTGGGGCTGTAGGAAACACCATATATTTT | CASRPSRGAVGNTIYF
TRBJ2-1 | NA | 19 | TRBV5-6 | NA | TGTGCCAGCAGCCTACAGGGGGCTAAGGGGACTAGTAAGGAAAATGAGCAGTTCTTC | CASSLQGAKGTSKENEQFF
TRBJ2-3 | TRBD2 | 16 | TRBV6-5 | NA | TGTGCCAGCAGTTCCCGACTAGCGGGTCAGGGAGATACGCAGTATTTT | CASSSRLAGQGDTQYF
TRBJ2-1 | NA | 14 | TRBV11-2 | NA | TGTGCCAGCAGCTTACTGCTAGCACTCAATGAGCAGTTCTTC | CASSLLLALNEQFF
TRBJ1-1 | NA | 12 | TRBV29-1 | NA | TGCAGCGGTCGTACAGGGATCACTGAAGCTTTCTTT | CSGRTGITEAFF
TRBJ2-7 | NA | 15 | TRBV5-1 | NA | TGCGCCAGCAGCTTGCCTCCAGGTAACTCCTACGAGCAGTACTTC | CASSLPPGNSYEQYF
TRBJ2-2 | TRBD2 | 14 | TRBV5-5 | NA | TGTGCCAGCAGCCGGACTAGCGGGGCCGGGGAGCTGTTTTTT | CASSRTSGAGELFF
TRBJ2-3 | TRBD1 | 14 | TRBV29-1 | NA | TGCAGCGCTGAGGGACAGGGGGGCACAGATACGCAGTATTTT | CSAEGQGGTDTQYF
TRBJ2-1 | TRBD1 | 14 | TRBV19 | NA | TGTGCCAGTAGGGGACAGGGATTCTACAATGAGCAGTTCTTC | CASRGQGFYNEQFF
TRBJ1-4 | NA | 15 | TRBV29-1 | NA | TGCAGCGTGGGGAGAACAGGGAGCACTAATGAAAAACTGTTTTTT | CSVGRTGSTNEKLFF
TRBJ2-7 | TRBD2 | 15 | TRBV24-1 | many | TGTGCCACCAGTGAGTCTAGCGGCAACTCCTACGAGCAGTACTTC | CATSESSGNSYEQYF
TRBJ1-1 | NA | 13 | TRBV19 | NA | TGTGCCAGTAGTATAGACCCGAGCACTGAAGCTTTCTTT | CASSIDPSTEAFF
TRBJ1-5 | TRBD1 | 16 | TRBV19 | NA | TGTGCCAGTAGGGATGACAGGGACCTTTGGAATCAGCCCCAGCATTTT | CASRDDRDLWNQPQHF
TRBJ2-1 | NA | 16 | TRBV7-7 | few | TGTGCTAGCAGCATTCGCCTACTGAGCTCCTACAATGAGCAGTTCTTC | CASSIRLLSSYNEQFF
TRBJ2-5 | NA | 13 | TRBV2 | NA | TGTGCCAGCAGCGCTGGTCCCAGGGAGACCCAGTACTTC | CASSAGPRETQYF
TRBJ2-7 | NA | 15 | TRBV7-6 | NA | TGTGCCAGCAGCTTAGGGGCCGCGGGGTCCTACGAGCAGTACTTC | CASSLGAAGSYEQYF
TRBJ2-5 | NA | 15 | TRBV5-4 | NA | TGTGCCAGCAGCTTGGACGGGTTTCGACAAGAGACCCAGTACTTC | CASSLDGFRQETQYF
TRBJ1-3 | NA | 16 | TRBV3-1/TRBV3-2 | once | TGTGCCAGCAGCCAACGGGGGGTCAGCTCTGGAAACACCATATATTTT | CASSQRGVSSGNTIYF
TRBJ1-4 | NA | 14 | TRBV20-1 | NA | TGCAGTGCTAGTGGCAGGGCAACTAATGAAAAACTGTTTTTT | CSASGRATNEKLFF
TRBJ2-3 | TRBD2 | 13 | TRBV2 | NA | TGTGCCATAGCGGGAGTAAGCACAGATACGCAGTATTTT | CAIAGVSTDTQYF
TRBJ2-1 | TRBD1 | 16 | TRBV7-8 | NA | TGTGCCAGCAGCCAGGGGGTTGGCGGTCCCTACAATGAGCAGTTCTTC | CASSQGVGGPYNEQFF
TRBJ2-2 | TRBD2 | 17 | TRBV5-4 | few | TGTGCCAGCAGCTCCCCAGCGGGGAGACTCAACACCGGGGAGCTGTTTTTT | CASSSPAGRLNTGELFF
TRBJ2-5 | TRBD1 | 15 | TRBV5-5 | NA | TGTGCCAGCAGCTTGGGTGTAGGGGGCCGGGAGACCCAGTACTTC | CASSLGVGGRETQYF
TRBJ2-3 | TRBD2 | 15 | TRBV6-6 | NA | TGTGCCAGCAATTTACCGGGACTACCCACAGATACGCAGTATTTT | CASNLPGLPTDTQYF
TRBJ1-2 | TRBD1 | 14 | TRBV5-4 | NA | TGTGCCAGCAGCTCATCCGGGACAGGGAAAGGCTACACCTTC | CASSSSGTGKGYTF
TRBJ1-2 | NA | 17 | TRBV6-1 | NA | TGTGCCAGCAGTGGAAATTCCCCGGGACAAGCTAACTATGGCTACACCTTC | CASSGNSPGQANYGYTF